Below are 3 T cell receptor beta chains sequenced from a single sample in a study of shared T cell receptors in the human thymus. Measured with immunoSEQ multiplex PCR; TCRdb has only the in-frame clones, and not every one. The repertoire has hundreds of thousands of clones, about 89% of them found once; the top ten carry about 0.0094%. The data were also submitted as part of a second study, on human thymus T cells.

The specimen sequenced was thymocytes. Receptors originate from a boy under three years old with a congenital heart defect.

This clone was seen only once. V gene TRBV2 combines with J gene TRBJ2-1, with no clear D. This CDR3 is built from 14 residues. Germline CDR1 and CDR2: SNHLY and FYNNEI. V gave up 2 bases and J gave up 5 bases, with 10 bases separating them. The CDR3 coding sequence is TGTGCCAGCAGTGAACTCCTACTGGACAATGAGCAGTTCTTC. Protein product: CASSELLLDNEQFF. Supplemented by reference TRBV2 and TRBJ2-1, the full variable domain reads EPEVTQTPSHQVTQMGQEVILRCVPISNHLYFYWYRQILGQKVEFLVSFYNNEISEKSEIFDDQFSVERPDGSNFTLKIRSTKLEDSAMYFCASSELLLDNEQFFGPGTRLTVL.

The J gene is TRBJ2-3, the V gene TRBV10-3; TRBD2 might be the D (5 bases). The CDR3 spans 16 residues. Germline CDR1 ENHRY, CDR2 SYGVKD. V shed 7 bases and J shed 1 base, with 18 bases lying between them. The CDR3 DNA reads TGTGCCATCACTAGATCTCACGAGGGCGGCACAGATACGCAGTATTTT. The encoded protein is CAITRSHEGGTDTQYF.

This sequence joins TRBV7-2 and TRBJ2-7; 7 bases fit TRBD1. The germline gives CDR1 SGHTA, CDR2 FQGNSA. This CDR3 is 16 amino acids long. Losses at the gene ends were 1 base for V and 0 bases for J; bases not matched to a gene: 6. In DNA, the CDR3 is TGTGCCAGCAGCTTAGTAGGGCAGGGGGTCTCCTACGAGCAGTACTTC. This codes for CASSLVGQGVSYEQYF.